This T cell receptor (beta chain) was obtained from a study of blood T cell repertoires in COVID-19 (dated by TCRdb to the early 2020s). In terms of the full investigation: Samples covering the acute and convalescent phases of COVID-19 were provided by collaborators in the United States, Italy and Spain. The repertoires were released in a freely available public database meant as a resource for research on the immune response to SARS-CoV-2. The samples were drawn from the first 160 participants of the ongoing ImmuneRACE study and from 1,254 subjects provided by 6 global collaborators. Deeply sampled blood TCRbeta repertoires from subjects exposed to, actively infected with, or recovered from COVID-19 were included in the dataset. A de-identified subject ID, COVID-19 status, age in years and sex were almost always included in the sample metadata. Where available, HLA class I and class II types were taken from metadata supplied by the sample provider and were not determined by assay-based typing. The material from the prospective study consisted of cDNA or gDNA derived from T cells, B-cell-depleted T cells, or PBMCs. Summary of the overall study and its limitations: The amount of clinical and demographic metadata varied by source and participant and was provided uncurated.

TCRbeta CDR3 regions were amplified from genomic DNA using the immunoSEQ Assay, a bias-controlled multiplex PCR. In the source study's methods: Nucleated cell counts per sample were estimated from amplification of reference gene primers within the assay. To quantify the absolute abundance of each unique TCRbeta CDR3 rearrangement, sequence reads were collapsed and filtered. Productive Simpson clonality was computed per sample as the square root of Simpson's diversity index over productive rearrangements. Here the immuneACCESS table is served through TCRdb, limited to in-frame sequences with V and J called. Missing clones are a known gap in these copies; in checked studies unresolved V genes cover under half, and the rest lacks a known reason. The V and J calls and clone size are taken from that table; D and trimming were inferred from the DNA. The sample data list about 200,000 clones, and 70% to 90% of these were observed just once. 20% to 25% of the sample rests with the top ten.

Trimming leaves V shorter by 6 bases and J shorter by 4 bases, with the junction holding 5 bases beyond the gene matches. The CDR3 starts with the cysteine, ends with the phenylalanine, and has 12 residues. The read is trimmed to its CDR3 DNA, 36 bases read in frame from base 1. Based on the germline V gene, the CDR1 and CDR2 sequences are SQVTM and ANQGSEA. Details on this clone: It lacks a known antigen. Per-base quality was not reported, and no clone a single base away is much larger than it.

The collaborating institutions used their own protocols to collect whole blood in K2EDTA tubes. For TCRbeta analysis, collaborator samples were shipped as frozen whole blood, as isolated PBMCs, or as DNA extracted from either sample type. This receptor was identified in a man between 60 and 70 years old with active or convalescent COVID-19. The sequence links TRBV29-1 to TRBJ1-2; the central 7 bases match TRBD1. Material for sequencing was peripheral blood. The DNA is TGCAGCGTGGGGGACAGAGCCTATGGCTACACCTTC. Translation gives CSVGDRAYGYTF.